A selection of T cell receptor beta chains follows, all from one sample in a study of blood T cells in healthy people across ages. TCRdb re-derived calls from the 5' RACE reads in MiXCR, one entry per CDR3 protein. The table has over a million distinct CDR3 sequences, around 25% seen once. The same sample was also used in a study of T cells of mothers and their children.

The sample taken for sequencing was blood. These receptors originate from a girl under 10 years old in good health. CDR3s include the opening cysteine and the closing phenylalanine or tryptophan. D genes are given only for firm matches. Clone size is shown for a subset of rows, as once, few, many or a class of expanded clone.

d_call	v_call	j_call	clone_size	cdr3_length	cdr3_aa	cdr3_nt
.	TRBV19	TRBJ1-1	few	16	CASKRWTGAGPDEAFF	TGTGCCAGCAAAAGGTGGACGGGGGCCGGTCCCGATGAAGCTTTCTTT
.	TRBV2	TRBJ1-2	.	11	CASRGDYGYTF	TGTGCCAGCAGGGGAGACTATGGCTACACCTTC
TRBD2	TRBV7-2	TRBJ2-3	few	16	CASSPWTSEITDTQYF	TGTGCCAGCAGCCCATGGACTAGCGAGATCACAGATACGCAGTATTTT
.	TRBV20-1	TRBJ2-1	few	15	CSARPGTQESNEQFF	TGCAGTGCTAGACCCGGGACCCAGGAGTCGAATGAGCAGTTCTTC
.	TRBV6-2/TRBV6-3	TRBJ1-5	once	16	CASSSIDIYSNQPQHF	TGTGCCAGCAGCTCTATCGACATCTATAGCAATCAGCCCCAGCATTTT
TRBD2	TRBV13	TRBJ2-1	few	17	CASSLRLAGDHRNEQFF	TGTGCCAGCAGCTTACGCCTAGCGGGGGACCACCGCAATGAGCAGTTCTTC
.	TRBV29-1	TRBJ1-6	few	16	CSVEGGSIPTDSPLHF	TGCAGCGTTGAGGGCGGGTCGATCCCTACGGATTCACCCCTCCACTTT
.	TRBV6-2/TRBV6-3	TRBJ1-1	.	14	CASSPQAGGTEAFF	TGTGCCAGCAGCCCACAGGCTGGGGGCACTGAAGCTTTCTTT
.	TRBV29-1	TRBJ2-7	.	12	CSVALGPWEQYF	TGCAGCGTTGCCCTCGGACCTTGGGAGCAGTACTTC
TRBD1	TRBV3-1	TRBJ2-5	.	15	CASSQGPGQQETQYF	TGTGCCAGCAGCCAAGGGCCGGGACAGCAAGAGACCCAGTACTTC
TRBD2	TRBV11-3	TRBJ2-5	.	15	CASSSRGGLVETQYF	TGTGCCAGCAGCTCGCGGGGGGGCCTTGTAGAGACCCAGTACTTC
.	TRBV18	TRBJ2-4	few	14	CASSPGFGKNIQYF	TGTGCCAGCTCACCAGGGTTTGGCAAAAACATTCAGTACTTC
.	TRBV4-1	TRBJ2-1	few	11	CASSQSGAQFF	TGCGCCAGCAGCCAATCAGGTGCGCAGTTCTTC
.	TRBV7-3	TRBJ1-1	few	17	CASSLHPGVPGNTEAFF	TGTGCCAGCAGCTTACACCCAGGGGTTCCGGGGAACACTGAAGCTTTCTTT
.	TRBV4-1	TRBJ2-3	.	15	CASSQVQEVTDTQYF	TGCGCCAGCAGCCAAGTTCAGGAGGTGACAGATACGCAGTATTTT
.	TRBV4-2	TRBJ1-1	many	13	CASSQGHNTEAFF	TGTGCCAGCAGCCAAGGTCACAACACTGAAGCTTTCTTT
.	TRBV2	TRBJ2-1	.	14	CASSHTEEVNEQFF	TGTGCCAGCAGTCATACTGAAGAGGTCAATGAGCAGTTCTTC
TRBD1	TRBV29-1	TRBJ1-1	.	12	CSVEKQGAEAFF	TGCAGCGTTGAGAAACAGGGGGCTGAAGCTTTCTTT
.	TRBV12-5	TRBJ2-5	once	12	CASGFSQETQYF	TGTGCTAGTGGTTTTAGCCAAGAGACCCAGTACTTC
TRBD1	TRBV29-1	TRBJ2-3	.	14	CSALPDREVDTQYF	TGCAGCGCCCTTCCGGACAGGGAGGTAGATACGCAGTATTTT
.	TRBV20-1	TRBJ1-4	few	13	CSAREGGQEKLFF	TGCAGTGCTAGAGAAGGGGGTCAGGAAAAACTGTTTTTT
.	TRBV3-1	TRBJ1-1	.	14	CASSQGSLNTEAFF	TGTGCCAGCAGCCAAGGTTCATTGAACACTGAAGCTTTCTTT
TRBD1	TRBV4-1	TRBJ2-5	.	16	CASRQTTGGEQETQYF	TGCGCCAGCAGACAGACTACAGGGGGCGAACAAGAGACCCAGTACTTC
TRBD1	TRBV11-2	TRBJ2-3	.	14	CASSWDSTADTQYF	TGTGCCAGCAGCTGGGACAGTACGGCAGATACGCAGTATTTT
.	TRBV7-3	TRBJ2-2	.	13	CASSSTGPGELFF	TGTGCCAGCAGCTCGACAGGTCCCGGGGAGCTGTTTTTT
.	TRBV24-1	TRBJ2-5	.	15	CATSDPVRGKETQYF	TGTGCCACCAGTGACCCCGTGAGGGGTAAAGAGACCCAGTACTTC
.	TRBV18	TRBJ2-7	.	14	CASSPLVGSYEQYF	TGTGCCAGCTCACCCCTGGTGGGGTCCTACGAGCAGTACTTC
.	TRBV16	TRBJ2-7	.	14	CASSPMGLIYEQYF	TGTGCCAGCAGCCCCATGGGGCTGATCTACGAGCAGTACTTC
.	TRBV11-2	TRBJ2-5	few	16	CASSLGSPQNQETQYF	TGTGCCAGCAGCTTAGGCTCGCCCCAGAATCAAGAGACCCAGTACTTC
.	TRBV2	TRBJ2-1	few	13	CANSSPPEQEQFF	TGTGCCAACTCCTCGCCCCCGGAGCAAGAGCAGTTCTTC
.	TRBV29-1	TRBJ2-7	.	13	CSVGMRQTYEQYF	TGCAGCGTCGGTATGAGACAGACCTACGAGCAGTACTTC
.	TRBV6-6	TRBJ1-1	.	14	CASSYLDRNTEAFF	TGTGCCAGCAGTTACCTGGACCGGAACACTGAAGCTTTCTTT
.	TRBV6-2/TRBV6-3	TRBJ2-1	.	13	CASSYSGGWEQFF	TGTGCCAGCAGTTACTCGGGCGGGTGGGAGCAGTTCTTC
.	TRBV28	TRBJ2-7	few	15	CASSLYDSGAYEQYF	TGTGCCAGCAGTTTATATGACAGTGGCGCCTACGAGCAGTACTTC
.	TRBV9	TRBJ2-7	few	15	CASPEQLGRALEQYF	TGTGCCAGCCCTGAGCAATTGGGCCGGGCTCTCGAGCAGTACTTC
TRBD1	TRBV29-1	TRBJ1-2	.	12	CSVLDRVYGYTF	TGCAGCGTCCTGGACAGGGTCTACGGCTACACCTTC
TRBD2	TRBV7-2	TRBJ2-1	.	17	CASSLEGGLAGIREQFF	TGTGCCAGCAGCTTAGAGGGTGGACTAGCGGGTATCAGGGAGCAGTTCTTC
.	TRBV29-1	TRBJ2-5	.	12	CSVEGGMETQYF	TGCAGCGTTGAGGGCGGGATGGAGACCCAGTACTTC
TRBD1	TRBV4-3	TRBJ2-5	.	15	CASSQKNRGEETQYF	TGCGCCAGCAGCCAGAAAAACAGGGGGGAAGAGACCCAGTACTTC
TRBD2	TRBV6-6	TRBJ2-3	many	16	CASSYTSGTSTDTQYF	TGTGCCAGCAGTTACACTAGCGGAACTAGCACAGATACGCAGTATTTT
.	TRBV29-1	TRBJ2-7	.	11	CSVGPGGEQYF	TGCAGCGTTGGACCCGGGGGCGAGCAGTACTTC
.	TRBV12-3/TRBV12-4	TRBJ1-2	.	14	CASSLTLLNYGYTF	TGTGCCAGCAGTTTGACTTTACTTAACTATGGCTACACCTTC
.	TRBV7-9	TRBJ2-1	few	15	CASSLLQGPYNEQFF	TGTGCCAGCAGCTTACTCCAGGGGCCCTACAATGAGCAGTTCTTC
.	TRBV6-6	TRBJ1-1	few	15	CASSYSGGTNTEAFF	TGTGCCAGCAGTTACTCAGGGGGTACGAACACTGAAGCTTTCTTT
TRBD2	TRBV5-1	TRBJ2-1	.	15	CASAEWAGDFNEQFF	TGCGCCAGCGCTGAGTGGGCGGGAGATTTCAATGAGCAGTTCTTC
.	TRBV20-1	TRBJ1-2	few	14	CSARDWRVNYGYTF	TGCAGTGCTAGAGATTGGCGGGTTAACTATGGCTACACCTTC
.	TRBV29-1	TRBJ2-7	few	13	CSAEGTNTYEQYF	TGCAGCGCCGAGGGGACCAACACTTACGAGCAGTACTTC
.	TRBV12-3/TRBV12-4	TRBJ2-7	.	15	CASSFSGRGSYEQYF	TGTGCCAGCAGTTTTTCTGGCAGGGGATCCTACGAGCAGTACTTC
TRBD1	TRBV7-6	TRBJ2-5	.	15	CASSFGQELRREQYF	TGTGCCAGCAGCTTCGGACAGGAACTTAGGAGAGAGCAGTACTTC
.	TRBV20-1	TRBJ1-5	few	11	CSARRTDTQHF	TGCAGTGCTAGACGTACAGATACGCAGCATTTT
TRBD1	TRBV5-1	TRBJ1-2	.	15	CASSFMDRRDYGYTF	TGCGCCAGCAGCTTTATGGACAGGAGGGACTATGGCTACACCTTC
TRBD1	TRBV7-2	TRBJ2-7	many	15	CASSSPGQGPYEQYF	TGTGCCAGCAGTTCTCCGGGACAGGGACCCTACGAGCAGTACTTC
TRBD1	TRBV20-1	TRBJ2-7	few	12	CSATDREYEQYF	TGCAGTGCTACCGACAGGGAATACGAGCAGTACTTC
.	TRBV7-9	TRBJ2-7	.	14	CASSTTGRRDEQYF	TGTGCCAGCAGCACGACAGGTCGGAGGGACGAGCAGTACTTC
.	TRBV7-2	TRBJ2-5	few	15	CASSSRQGLSGTQYF	TGTGCCAGCAGCTCCCGGCAGGGGCTCTCGGGGACCCAGTACTTC
.	TRBV7-9	TRBJ2-1	.	14	CASRPTSSYNEQFF	TGTGCCAGCAGACCAACTAGCTCCTACAATGAGCAGTTCTTC
.	TRBV7-8	TRBJ1-2	.	15	CASSLATAGAGGYTF	TGTGCCAGCAGCTTAGCAACGGCCGGGGCAGGAGGCTACACCTTC